This passage covers 26 T cell receptor beta chains from one sample sequenced in a study of tumor-infiltrating lymphocytes in primary liver carcinoma. It was from about 21-30 mg of unsorted bulk tissue that RNA and DNA were co-extracted. A primer matching the constant region was used to make TCR beta cDNA from about 500 ng of total RNA. Employing slightly modified ARM-PCR, three nested multiplex PCR rounds were run, and these gave rise to the TCR beta libraries. In the first two PCR rounds, TRBV1-TRBV30 forward primers were paired with a C-beta reverse primer, and each round lasted approximately 10 cycles. TCRdb reanalysed the multiplex PCR reads using MiXCR and keeps one entry per CDR3 protein. The sample contains about 99,000 distinct CDR3 sequences, over 55% of which appear only once. The sequenced sample was liver tumor tissue from sampling region 5. Subset meaning: tumor region T5, tumor centre. These receptors came from a woman aged 55 to 70 with primary liver carcinoma and hepatitis B virus infection.

About this clonotype: Its ends do not fully match the called genes, so a read error is possible. The rearrangement links TRBV2 to TRBJ2-3, with a possible D match to TRBD2 (6 bases). Germline V gives CDR1 SNHLY, CDR2 FYNNEI. This CDR3 contains 14 residues. The CDR3: CASSGIGEADTQYF. The CDR3 nucleotides are TGTGCCAGTAGTGGTATCGGGGAGGCAGATACGCAGTATTTT. Variable domain in full (rest from reference TRBV2 and TRBJ2-3): EPEVTQTPSHQVTQMGQEVILRCVPISNHLYFYWYRQILGQKVEFLVSFYNNEISEKSEIFDDQFSVERPDGSNFTLKIRSTKLEDSAMYFCASSGIGEADTQYFGPGTRLTVL.

Concerning this clonotype: One end of the junction varies from germline; a read error may be responsible. J is TRBJ2-5 and V is TRBV11-3, with unresolved D. CDR1 is SGHNT and CDR2 is YENEEA in the germline V gene. The CDR3 contains 12 residues. The chain's CDR3 is CTSSLDTETRYF. The CDR3 bases are TGTACCAGCAGCTTAGATACAGAGACCCGGTACTTC.

J is TRBJ2-3 and V is TRBV11-2, with D possibly matching TRBD2 (5 bases). CDR1 and CDR2 (germline): SGHAT, FQNNGV. The CDR3 is made up of 17 amino acids. V shed 1 base and J shed 15 bases, with 29 bases lying between them. CDR3 DNA sequence: TGTGCCAGCAGCTTAGCAACGGGGAGAAGGAGCACAGATATGCAATATTTT. It translates to CASSLATGRRSTDMQYF.

Remarks on this clonotype: At one end, the junction sequence differs from germline, possibly due to a read error. The chain couples TRBV6-2 or TRBV6-3 to TRBJ1-1; D remains unclear. Germline-derived CDR1 and CDR2 are MNHEY and SVGEGT. CDR3 length: 13 residues. The CDR3 DNA reads as TGCGCCGGCAGTTTTGGTGTAAACACTGAAGCTTTCTTT. Encoded protein: CAGSFGVNTEAFF.

Note on this clonotype: A much larger clone differs from this one at a single base, so this may be a read error. J is TRBJ1-1 and V is TRBV12-1. TRBV12-1 is a documented pseudogene. The CDR3 covers 21 residues. This CDR3 reads CASSFVCPPKGTRVRGTEAFF. The CDR3 nucleotides are TGTGCCAGCAGCTTTGTCTGCCCACCGAAAGGGACGAGGGTGAGGGGGACTGAAGCTTTCTTT.

Concerning this clonotype itself: At one end, the junction sequence differs from germline, possibly due to a read error. The chain is built from TRBV11-3 and TRBJ2-3; a possible D gene is TRBD1 (5 bases). The CDR3 is 14 amino acids. Germline V gene lookup returns CDR1 SGHNT and CDR2 YENEEA. The CDR3 protein is CASSLRTIIDTQYF. CDR3 DNA: TGTGCCAGCAGCTTAAGGACAATCATAGATACGCAGTACTTT.

The sample holds many counts of this clonotype. The genes are TRBV10-3 and TRBJ2-5, with D possibly matching TRBD2 (6 bases). The ends were cut back, 8 bases at V and 5 bases at J, with 12 bases in the middle. This CDR3 comprises 12 residues. In germline, CDR1 is ENHRY, CDR2 SYGVKD. The CDR3 protein is CAISAGHETQYF. The CDR3 DNA reads TGTGCCATCTCGGCGGGGCACGAGACCCAGTACTTC.

In the case of this clonotype: One end of the junction fails to match germline, which may point to a read error. CDR3 bases: TGCGTCAGCAGCTTAGGAACCCAGGGGGCCCCTGGGACCCAGTACTTC. It codes for CVSSLGTQGAPGTQYF. This chain connects TRBV11-3 to TRBJ2-5; 8 bases fit TRBD1. The CDR3 has 16 residues. The germline V gene encodes CDR1 SGHNT and CDR2 YENEEA.

This sequence joins TRBV5-1 and TRBJ2-2; D gene uncertain. This CDR3 is built from 15 residues. V was cut by 0 bases and J by 4 bases, with 10 bases left in between. Germline V gene lookup returns CDR1 SGHRS and CDR2 YFSETQ. The CDR3 spells CASSLALGFTGELFF. Here the CDR3 DNA reads TGCGCCAGCAGCTTGGCTTTAGGGTTCACCGGGGAGCTGTTTTTT.

For this clonotype: The CDR3 does not close with the conserved phenylalanine or tryptophan, likely indicating a read error. The V and J genes are TRBV6-1 and TRBJ2-3; 7 bases fit TRBD1. CDR1 is MNHNS, CDR2 SASEGT, per germline. The CDR3 spans 14 residues. The CDR3 region has the DNA TGTACCAGCAGGGGGTCATCTGGGGCAGATACGCAGTATTAT. Amino acids: CTSRGSSGADTQYY.

The chain joins TRBV7-2 to TRBJ2-7; D call uncertain. The CDR3 runs 11 residues. Trimming took off 5 bases at V and 8 bases at J, with 10 bases between the two ends. In germline, CDR1 is SGHTA, CDR2 FQGNSA. This CDR3 is CASSISTQQYF. The CDR3 DNA sequence: TGTGCCAGCAGCATTAGTACGCAGCAGTACTTC.

The chain combines TRBV28 with TRBJ2-2, with D possibly being TRBD1 (6 bases). The CDR3 sequence is 16 residues long. V lost 6 bases and J 7 bases, leaving 21 bases between the germline ends. Germline loops: CDR1 MDHEN, CDR2 SYDVKM. The CDR3 DNA reads TGTGCCAGCAGCTCACGACAGGTACAGGGCATCGGGGAGCTGTTTTTT. Protein: CASSSRQVQGIGELFF. Supplemented by reference TRBV28 and TRBJ2-2, the full variable domain reads DVKVTQSSRYLVKRTGEKVFLECVQDMDHENMFWYRQDPGLGLRLIYFSYDVKMKEKGDIPEGYSVSREKKERFSLILESASTNQTSMYLCASSSRQVQGIGELFFGEGSRLTVL.

A word on this clonotype: At one end the junction does not follow the germline gene, possibly because of a read error. This rearrangement joins TRBV4-1 to TRBJ2-3; the match to TRBD2 covers 8 bases. The germline gives CDR1 MGHRA, CDR2 YSYEKL. The CDR3 is 17 residues long. CDR3 coding DNA: TGCGCCTGCAGCCCGCGCATCAGCGGGAGTGCCACAGATACGCAGTATTTT. Its protein product is CACSPRISGSATDTQYF.

The table lists this clonotype with a few counts. In DNA, the CDR3 is TGCGCCAGCAGCTTGGGTGGCAGGGGGCGCATTGGCTACACCTTC. It specifies CASSLGGRGRIGYTF. The rearrangement joins TRBV5-1 to TRBJ1-2; 8 bases fit TRBD1. CDR3 length equals 15 residues. J lost 7 bases, V lost 0 bases, and 8 bases had no gene match. The germline V gene has CDR1 SGHRS and CDR2 YFSETQ.

This clonotype was picked up a small number of times. Possible read error: a much larger clone is one base away. V usage is TRBV12-3 or TRBV12-4 and J usage is TRBJ2-1; D may be TRBD2 (6 bases). This CDR3 is built from 13 residues. V was trimmed by 6 bases and J by 14 bases, leaving 20 bases between them. Here the CDR3 reads CASRLSGASTEFF. CDR3 DNA sequence: TGTGCCAGCAGATTATCGGGAGCCTCAACGGAGTTCTTC.

Many counts were recorded for this clonotype. The chain combines TRBV30 with TRBJ2-3; D is possibly TRBD2 (5 bases). The CDR3 runs to 13 residues. The ends were cut back, 8 bases at V and 3 bases at J, with 15 bases in the middle. Germline CDR1 reads GTSNPN; CDR2 reads SVGIG (reference sequence). The CDR3 sequence is CAHGPRGTDTQYF. DNA for the CDR3: TGTGCCCACGGGCCACGAGGGACAGATACGCAGTATTTT.

With respect to this clonotype: No conserved phenylalanine or tryptophan ends this CDR3, so it is likely a read error. The chain couples TRBV16 to TRBJ1-2; D is unresolved. Per germline, CDR1 KGHSY and CDR2 FQNENV. The CDR3 consists of 12 residues. CDR3 protein: CASSQVTYGYTL. In DNA form, the CDR3 reads TGTGCCAGCAGCCAAGTCACCTATGGTTACACCCTC.

This clonotype was seen just once. Compared with germline, one end of the junction differs, possibly owing to a read error. The V and J genes are TRBV11-2 and TRBJ2-5, with D perhaps TRBD2 (6 bases). Germline V gene sequence: CDR1 SGHAT, CDR2 FQNNGV. The CDR3 covers 14 residues. CDR3 amino acids: CAGSSTGGIGTQYF. In nucleotides, the CDR3 is TGTGCCGGCAGCTCCACCGGCGGGATAGGGACCCAGTACTTC.

Regarding this clonotype: Germline is not matched at one junction end, which may reflect a read error. The chain recombines TRBV5-1 with TRBJ2-7; no firm D call. This CDR3 has 14 residues. CDR1 and CDR2 (germline): SGHRS, YFSETQ. The CDR3 nucleotides read TGCGCCACCAGCTTATACGGCAGCTCCTACGAGCAGTACTTC. It specifies CATSLYGSSYEQYF.

To note about this clonotype: A much more abundant neighbour one base away suggests this may be a read error. The chain joins TRBV12-3 or TRBV12-4 to TRBJ1-1; tentative D call: TRBD1 (5 bases). This CDR3 is 14 amino acids long. Here the CDR3 DNA reads TGTGCCAGCAGCACCGGGACGGTGAACACTGAAGTTTTCTTT. Translating it yields CASSTGTVNTEVFF.

As regards this clonotype: Compared with germline, one end of the junction differs, possibly owing to a read error. The chain links TRBV6-1 to TRBJ2-7; 7 nucleotides line up with TRBD2. The germline V gene has CDR1 MNHNS and CDR2 SASEGT. The CDR3 loop spans 13 amino acids. CDR3 region: CAGSVTGTTEQYF. The DNA of the CDR3 is TGTGCCGGCAGTGTAACCGGGACTACCGAGCAGTACTTC.

A word on this clonotype: One end of the junction fails to match germline, which may point to a read error. The chain employs TRBV10-3 and TRBJ2-5, with TRBD2 as a possible D gene (6 bases). The germline gives CDR1 ENHRY, CDR2 SYGVKD. The CDR3 runs to 18 residues. The CDR3 reads CATSGPPGLAALGETQYF. Written as DNA, the CDR3 is TGTGCCACCAGTGGGCCCCCGGGACTGGCGGCCCTGGGAGAGACCCAGTACTTC.

This clonotype is a singleton in its sample. Since the CDR3 does not end with the conserved phenylalanine or tryptophan, this likely comes from a read error. The chain recombines TRBV11-2 with TRBJ2-5; D gene unclear. CDR1 is SGHAT and CDR2 is FQNNGV in the germline V gene. With 0 bases removed from V and 4 bases from J, the gap between germline ends came to 6 bases. The CDR3 totals 13 residues. The CDR3 spells CASSLDWGETQYL. The CDR3 DNA is TGTGCCAGCAGCTTAGATTGGGGAGAGACCCAGTACCTC.

This clonotype was seen repeatedly, ten times or more. The chain recombines TRBV6-6 with TRBJ1-4; possible D gene TRBD1, 5 bases. The ends were cut back, 4 bases at V and 9 bases at J, with 18 bases in the middle. The CDR3 covers 15 residues. Germline CDR1 is MNHNY and CDR2 is SVGAGI (reference sequence). The CDR3 DNA follows: TGTGCCAGCAGTTCCCGGGACCTAAACCTGAAAAAACTGTTTTTT. This encodes CASSSRDLNLKKLFF.

This clonotype was observed a handful of times. The chain combines TRBV5-4 with TRBJ2-5; TRBD2 matches 7 bases. V lost 8 bases to trimming and J lost 3 bases; unmatched junction nucleotides: 10. Germline V gene sequence: CDR1 SGHNT, CDR2 YYREEE (reference sequence). This CDR3 has 14 amino acids. Written as DNA, the CDR3 is TGTGCCAGTAGCGTACATACTAGCGAAGAGACCCAGTACTTC. Protein product: CASSVHTSEETQYF.

This clonotype was counted at least ten times. The chain employs TRBV6-5 and TRBJ2-5, with 10 positions matching TRBD1. Germline lookup yields CDR1 MNHEY and CDR2 SVGAGI. The CDR3 sequence is 15 residues long. The V gene end was trimmed by 2 bases and the J gene end by 5 bases; junction bases not matched to a gene: 5. The CDR3 DNA follows: TGTGCCAGCAGTTACCTTGCGACAGGGGGCGAGACCCAGTACTTC. Protein sequence: CASSYLATGGETQYF.